The rows below give T cell receptor beta chains drawn from one sample of a study of T cell changes during pregnancy in multiple sclerosis. Data came from immunoSEQ multiplex PCR; TCRdb stores just in-frame clones and leaves some out. Of about 66,000 clones listed, roughly nine tenths are singletons. This sample comprised CD8+ T cells from peripheral blood mononuclear cells, obtained before pregnancy. Receptor source: a female donor with multiple sclerosis, enrolled in a pregnancy study. Each CDR3 is given with its conserved first and last residue. D genes are given only for firm matches. A clone size is listed for some rows: how often the clone was seen (once, few, many), or a class if it is expanded.

j_gene	d_gene	v_gene	abundance	CDR3aa	CDR3nt
TRBJ1-6	TRBD1	TRBV12-5	-	CASSPPTGADSPLHF	TGTGCTAGTTCGCCCCCCACAGGGGCGGATTCACCCCTCCACTTT
TRBJ2-3	-	TRBV6-6	once	CASSYFAGATDTQYF	TGTGCCAGCAGTTACTTTGCGGGGGCTACAGATACGCAGTATTTT
TRBJ1-5	-	TRBV27	-	CASSLSGLGQPQHF	TGTGCCAGCAGTCTCTCCGGACTGGGTCAGCCCCAGCATTTT
TRBJ2-7	TRBD1	TRBV11-2	-	CASSSDRGSYYEQYF	TGTGCCAGCAGCTCGGACAGGGGTTCTTACTACGAGCAGTACTTC
TRBJ2-1	-	TRBV2	-	CASSDGGEQFF	TGTGCCAGCAGTGATGGGGGGGAGCAGTTCTTC
TRBJ2-3	TRBD2	TRBV11-2	-	CASSLFLAGGKDTQYF	TGTGCCAGCAGCTTATTCTTAGCGGGGGGAAAGGATACGCAGTATTTT
TRBJ1-6	TRBD1	TRBV6-1	-	CASSMGTENSPLHF	TGTGCCAGCAGTATGGGGACAGAAAATTCACCCCTCCACTTT
TRBJ2-2	-	TRBV11-2	-	CASSFGASGELFF	TGTGCCAGCAGCTTCGGAGCGTCCGGGGAGCTGTTTTTT
TRBJ2-1	TRBD1	TRBV6-5	once	CASSYQGTGLFEQFF	TGTGCCAGCAGTTACCAAGGGACAGGGTTATTTGAGCAGTTCTTC
TRBJ1-5	-	TRBV7-6	-	CASSPDSSYSNQPQHF	TGTGCCAGCAGCCCGGACAGCTCCTATAGCAATCAGCCCCAGCATTTT
TRBJ2-2	-	TRBV29-1	-	CSVGLAGAYSGELFF	TGCAGCGTTGGTTTGGCAGGGGCGTACTCCGGGGAGCTGTTTTTT
TRBJ2-3	TRBD1	TRBV19	-	CASRTGSTDTQYF	TGTGCCAGTCGGACAGGGAGCACAGATACGCAGTATTTT
TRBJ2-1	TRBD1	TRBV25-1	-	CASQTGYNEQFF	TGTGCCAGCCAGACAGGGTACAATGAGCAGTTCTTC
TRBJ2-7	TRBD2	TRBV2	-	CASSETPRGGAGEQYF	TGTGCCAGCAGTGAAACACCCCGCGGGGGGGCAGGAGAGCAGTACTTC
TRBJ1-1	-	TRBV9	-	CASSPEGRLGVFMNTEAFF	TGTGCCAGCAGCCCTGAGGGTCGGTTGGGAGTCTTCATGAACACTGAAGCTTTCTTT
TRBJ1-1	-	TRBV27	-	CASSLRGGTEAFF	TGTGCCAGCAGTTTGAGGGGAGGCACTGAAGCTTTCTTT
TRBJ1-2	-	TRBV7-8	-	CASSPLTGLEGYTF	TGTGCCAGCAGCCCCCTGACAGGCCTGGAGGGCTACACCTTC
TRBJ2-1	-	TRBV27	-	CASSLQGSVGYNEQFF	TGTGCCAGCAGTTTACAGGGGTCCGTGGGTTACAATGAGCAGTTCTTC
TRBJ1-4	-	TRBV7-9	-	CASSLSTGGEKLFF	TGTGCCAGCAGCTTAAGCACGGGGGGTGAAAAACTGTTTTTT
TRBJ1-2	-	TRBV7-9	-	CASSKGLNYGYTF	TGTGCCAGCAGCAAGGGACTGAACTATGGCTACACCTTC
TRBJ2-7	-	TRBV5-1	-	CASSLDVVQGGYEQYF	TGCGCCAGCAGCTTGGATGTAGTCCAGGGGGGATACGAGCAGTACTTC
TRBJ1-5	-	TRBV6-5	-	CASSYLEGGTQHF	TGTGCCAGCAGTTACTTAGAGGGGGGGACCCAGCATTTT
TRBJ2-1	TRBD1	TRBV18	-	CASSQQTGGASYNEQFF	TGTGCCAGCTCACAACAGACAGGGGGCGCATCCTACAATGAGCAGTTCTTC
TRBJ2-7	-	TRBV5-1	once	CASSLDRAYEQYF	TGCGCCAGCAGCTTGGACAGGGCATACGAGCAGTACTTC
TRBJ2-7	-	TRBV6-5	-	CASRLTGSSYEQYF	TGTGCCAGCAGACTTACAGGGAGCTCCTACGAGCAGTACTTC
TRBJ1-2	TRBD1	TRBV2	-	CASRGTGLIYGYTF	TGTGCCAGCAGGGGGACAGGGCTTATCTATGGCTACACCTTC
TRBJ2-3	-	TRBV11-2	-	CASSTGGPDTQYF	TGTGCCAGCAGCACGGGGGGCCCAGATACGCAGTATTTT
TRBJ2-7	TRBD1	TRBV15	-	CATSSPGGQGQYEQYF	TGTGCCACCAGCTCCCCTGGGGGACAGGGGCAATACGAGCAGTACTTC
TRBJ1-1	-	TRBV30	-	CAWIRGDTEAFF	TGTGCCTGGATTCGGGGGGACACTGAAGCTTTCTTT
TRBJ2-1	TRBD2	TRBV5-1	-	CASSLVSSGAYSYNEQFF	TGCGCCAGCAGCTTGGTTTCTAGCGGGGCCTACTCCTACAATGAGCAGTTCTTC
TRBJ2-1	-	TRBV6-1	-	CASIPTRRDYNEQFF	TGTGCCAGCATCCCCACTCGTCGGGACTACAATGAGCAGTTCTTC
TRBJ2-5	-	TRBV7-9	-	CASSRLGSQETQYF	TGTGCCAGCAGCCGTCTGGGCAGCCAAGAGACCCAGTACTTC
TRBJ1-5	TRBD1	TRBV19	-	CASSFTRDRNFNQPQHF	TGTGCCAGTAGTTTCACTAGGGACAGAAATTTCAATCAGCCCCAGCATTTT
TRBJ1-2	TRBD1	TRBV9	-	CASSVAGQGYGYTF	TGTGCCAGCAGCGTAGCAGGACAGGGCTATGGCTACACCTTC
TRBJ1-1	TRBD1	TRBV27	-	CASSTGAVTEAFF	TGTGCCAGCTCCACAGGGGCCGTCACTGAAGCTTTCTTT
TRBJ1-2	-	TRBV6-5	-	CASSYSAFYGYTF	TGTGCCAGCAGTTACTCGGCCTTCTATGGCTACACCTTC
TRBJ1-2	-	TRBV9	-	CASSATGISDYGYTF	TGTGCCAGCAGCGCCACAGGGATATCTGACTATGGCTACACCTTC
TRBJ1-1	-	TRBV11-2	-	CASSLDPASFREAFF	TGTGCCAGCAGCTTAGATCCCGCTAGCTTTAGAGAAGCTTTCTTT
TRBJ2-2	TRBD1	TRBV5-6	-	CASSWDRGSNTGELFF	TGTGCCAGCAGCTGGGACAGGGGTTCGAACACCGGGGAGCTGTTTTTT
TRBJ2-1	TRBD2	TRBV29-1	-	CSPGGGDEQFF	TGCAGCCCCGGGGGGGGCGATGAGCAGTTCTTC
TRBJ2-3	TRBD2	TRBV27	-	CASSPLVRGDTDTQYF	TGTGCCAGCAGTCCCCTAGTGCGGGGGGACACAGATACGCAGTATTTT
TRBJ1-5	-	TRBV10-1	few	CASRDTKNQPQHF	TGCGCCAGCCGGGACACAAAAAATCAGCCCCAGCATTTT
TRBJ2-7	-	TRBV5-1	-	CASSLHKPYEQYF	TGCGCCAGCAGCTTGCACAAACCCTACGAGCAGTACTTC
TRBJ1-5	-	TRBV27	-	CASRERGGAQHF	TGTGCCAGCAGAGAAAGGGGGGGGGCCCAGCATTTT
TRBJ2-1	TRBD1	TRBV23-1	once	CASSQDRSSSYNEQFF	TGCGCCAGCAGTCAGGACAGGTCGAGCTCCTACAATGAGCAGTTCTTC
TRBJ1-5	TRBD1	TRBV5-6	once	CASSLGTGVQPQHF	TGTGCCAGTAGTTTGGGGACAGGGGTACAGCCCCAGCATTTT